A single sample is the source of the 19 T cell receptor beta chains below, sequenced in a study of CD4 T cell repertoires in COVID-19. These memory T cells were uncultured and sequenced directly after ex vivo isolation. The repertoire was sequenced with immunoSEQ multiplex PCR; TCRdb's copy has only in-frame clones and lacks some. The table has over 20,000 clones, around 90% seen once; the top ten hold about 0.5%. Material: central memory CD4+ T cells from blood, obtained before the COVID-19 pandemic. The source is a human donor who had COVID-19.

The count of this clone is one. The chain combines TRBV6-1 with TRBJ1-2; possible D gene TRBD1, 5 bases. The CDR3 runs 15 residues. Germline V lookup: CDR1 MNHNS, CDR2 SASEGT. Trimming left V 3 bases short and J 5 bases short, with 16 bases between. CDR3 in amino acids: CASSDTIDGGYGYTF. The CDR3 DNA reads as TGTGCCAGCAGTGATACTATAGACGGGGGTTATGGCTACACCTTC.

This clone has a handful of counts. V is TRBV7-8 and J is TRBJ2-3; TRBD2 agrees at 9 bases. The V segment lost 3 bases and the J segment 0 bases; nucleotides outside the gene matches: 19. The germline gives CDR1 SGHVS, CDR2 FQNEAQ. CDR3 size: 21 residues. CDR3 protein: CASSLPPGGGLAGFSTDTQYF. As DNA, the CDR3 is TGTGCCAGCAGCTTGCCGCCCGGCGGTGGGCTAGCGGGATTTAGCACAGATACGCAGTATTTT.

The CDR3 DNA reads as TGTGCCAGCAGCTTATACGGGACAGGGGAGGGTGAGCAGTTCTTC. It codes for CASSLYGTGEGEQFF. J is TRBJ2-1 and V is TRBV5-5, with TRBD1 matching 10 bases. CDR1 is SGHKS, CDR2 YYEKEE, per germline (reference sequence). The length of the CDR3 is 15 residues. J lost 9 bases, V lost 2 bases, and 8 bases had no gene match.

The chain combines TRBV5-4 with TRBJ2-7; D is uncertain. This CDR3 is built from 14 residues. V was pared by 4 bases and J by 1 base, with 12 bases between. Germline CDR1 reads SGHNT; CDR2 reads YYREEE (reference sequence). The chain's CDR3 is CASSPDILSYEQYF. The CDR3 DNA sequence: TGTGCCAGCAGCCCAGACATCTTATCCTACGAGCAGTACTTC.

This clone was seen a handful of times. The CDR3 sequence: CASSLDRVARNEKLFF. DNA for the CDR3: TGTGCCAGCAGCTTAGACAGGGTGGCAAGAAATGAAAAACTGTTTTTT. V gene TRBV7-9 combines with J gene TRBJ1-4; a possible D gene is TRBD1 (6 bases). Deletions cut 1 base from V and 5 bases from J, with 14 bases between. Germline CDR1 and CDR2: SEHNR and FQNEAQ (reference sequence). The CDR3 is 16 residues long.

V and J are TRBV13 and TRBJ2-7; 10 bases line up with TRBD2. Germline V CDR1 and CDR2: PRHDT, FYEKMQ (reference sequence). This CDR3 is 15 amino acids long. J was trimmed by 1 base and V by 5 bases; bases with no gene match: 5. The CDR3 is CASSPLAGESYEQYF. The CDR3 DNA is TGTGCCAGCAGCCCCCTAGCGGGGGAGTCCTACGAGCAGTACTTC.

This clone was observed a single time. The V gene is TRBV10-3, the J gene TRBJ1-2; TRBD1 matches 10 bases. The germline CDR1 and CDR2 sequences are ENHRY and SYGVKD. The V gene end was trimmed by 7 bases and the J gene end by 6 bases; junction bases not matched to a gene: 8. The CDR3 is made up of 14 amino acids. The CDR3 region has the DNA TGTGCCATCACCGAAGGGACAGGGGTGAATGGCTACACCTTC. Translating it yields CAITEGTGVNGYTF.

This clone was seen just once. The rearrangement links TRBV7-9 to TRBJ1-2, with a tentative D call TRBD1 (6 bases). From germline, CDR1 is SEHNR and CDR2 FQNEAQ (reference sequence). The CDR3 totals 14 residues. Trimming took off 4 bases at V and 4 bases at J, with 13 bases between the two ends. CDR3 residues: CASSSSQGSYGYTF. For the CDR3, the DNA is TGTGCCAGCAGCTCATCTCAGGGGAGCTATGGCTACACCTTC.

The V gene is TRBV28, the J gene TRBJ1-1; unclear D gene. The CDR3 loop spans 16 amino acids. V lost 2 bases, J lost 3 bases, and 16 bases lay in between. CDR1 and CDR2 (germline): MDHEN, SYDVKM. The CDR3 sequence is CASSLPFRMRDTEAFF. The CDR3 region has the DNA TGTGCCAGCAGTTTACCCTTCAGGATGAGAGACACTGAAGCTTTCTTT. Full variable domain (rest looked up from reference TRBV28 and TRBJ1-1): DVKVTQSSRYLVKRTGEKVFLECVQDMDHENMFWYRQDPGLGLRLIYFSYDVKMKEKGDIPEGYSVSREKKERFSLILESASTNQTSMYLCASSLPFRMRDTEAFFGQGTRLTVV.

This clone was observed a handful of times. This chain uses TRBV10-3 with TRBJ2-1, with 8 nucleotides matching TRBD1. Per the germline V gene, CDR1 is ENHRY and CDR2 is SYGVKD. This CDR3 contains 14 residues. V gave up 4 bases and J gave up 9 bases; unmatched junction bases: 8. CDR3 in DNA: TGTGCCATCAGTGGCATCGACAGGGGTGGTGAGCAGTTCTTC. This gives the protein CAISGIDRGGEQFF.

CDR3: CASSGTGRAQYF. The DNA of the CDR3 is TGTGCCAGCAGCGGAACAGGGAGGGCGCAGTATTTT. The chain employs TRBV2 and TRBJ2-3, with D possibly matching TRBD2 (7 bases). Germline assignment: CDR1 SNHLY and CDR2 FYNNEI. V gave up 6 bases and J gave up 10 bases, with 14 bases separating them. The CDR3 sequence is 12 residues long. Looking up the rest from reference TRBV2 and TRBJ2-3 gives the full variable domain: EPEVTQTPSHQVTQMGQEVILRCVPISNHLYFYWYRQILGQKVEFLVSFYNNEISEKSEIFDDQFSVERPDGSNFTLKIRSTKLEDSAMYFCASSGTGRAQYFGPGTRLTVL.

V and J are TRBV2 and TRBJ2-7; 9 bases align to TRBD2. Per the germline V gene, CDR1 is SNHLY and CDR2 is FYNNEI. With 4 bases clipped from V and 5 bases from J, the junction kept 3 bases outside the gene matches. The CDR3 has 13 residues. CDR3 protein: CASSVRGRDEQYF. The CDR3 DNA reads TGTGCCAGCAGTGTTCGCGGGAGGGACGAGCAGTACTTC.

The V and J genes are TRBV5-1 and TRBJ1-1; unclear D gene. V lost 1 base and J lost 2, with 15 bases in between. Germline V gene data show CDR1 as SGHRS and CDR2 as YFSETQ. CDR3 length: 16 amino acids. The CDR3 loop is CASSLSNTRSNTEAFF. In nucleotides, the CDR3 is TGCGCCAGCAGCTTGTCAAATACTCGGTCCAACACTGAAGCTTTCTTT.

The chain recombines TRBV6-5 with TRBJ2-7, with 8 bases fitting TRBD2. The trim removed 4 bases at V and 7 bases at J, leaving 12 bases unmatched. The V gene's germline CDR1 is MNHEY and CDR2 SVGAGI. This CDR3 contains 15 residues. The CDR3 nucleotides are TGTGCCAGCAGTTCCCCCCCGCGAGCGGGAGATGAGCAGTACTTC. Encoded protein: CASSSPPRAGDEQYF.

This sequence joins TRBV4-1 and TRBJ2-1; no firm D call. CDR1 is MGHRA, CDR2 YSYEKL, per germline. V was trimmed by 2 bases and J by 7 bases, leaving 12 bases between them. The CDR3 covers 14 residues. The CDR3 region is CASSQLDAGNEQFF. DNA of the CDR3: TGCGCCAGCAGCCAACTTGACGCCGGGAATGAGCAGTTCTTC.

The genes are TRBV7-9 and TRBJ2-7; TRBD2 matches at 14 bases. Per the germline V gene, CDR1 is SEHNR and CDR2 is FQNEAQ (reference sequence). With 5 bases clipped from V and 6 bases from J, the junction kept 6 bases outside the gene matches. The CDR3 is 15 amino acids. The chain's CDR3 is CASSPGLAGVGEQYF. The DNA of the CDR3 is TGTGCCAGCAGCCCGGGACTAGCGGGAGTAGGCGAGCAGTACTTC. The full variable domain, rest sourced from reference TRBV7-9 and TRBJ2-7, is DTGVSQNPRHKITKRGQNVTFRCDPISEHNRLYWYRQTLGQGPEFLTYFQNEAQLEKSRLLSDRFSAERPKGSFSTLEIQRTEQGDSAMYLCASSPGLAGVGEQYFGPGTRLTVT.

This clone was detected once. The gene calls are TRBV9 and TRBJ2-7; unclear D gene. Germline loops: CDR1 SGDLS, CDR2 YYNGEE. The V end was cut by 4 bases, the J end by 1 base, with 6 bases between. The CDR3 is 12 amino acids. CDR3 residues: CASSPGSYEQYF. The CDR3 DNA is TGTGCCAGCAGCCCCGGTTCCTACGAGCAGTACTTC.

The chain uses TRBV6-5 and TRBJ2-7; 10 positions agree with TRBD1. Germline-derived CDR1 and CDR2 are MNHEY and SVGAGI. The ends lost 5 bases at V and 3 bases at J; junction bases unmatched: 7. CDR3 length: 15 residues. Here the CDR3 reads CASSTGTGAVYEQYF. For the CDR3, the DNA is TGTGCCAGCAGTACCGGGACAGGGGCAGTCTACGAGCAGTACTTC.

In DNA form, the CDR3 reads TGTGCCAGCAGTTTGGGACAGCGGAACACTGAAGCTTTCTTT. Protein sequence: CASSLGQRNTEAFF. This chain connects TRBV28 to TRBJ1-1; TRBD1 matches at 7 bases. CDR1 MDHEN and CDR2 SYDVKM come from the germline V gene. The trim removed 3 bases at V and 1 base at J, leaving 2 bases unmatched. The CDR3 consists of 14 residues.